Listed below are T cell receptor beta chains from one sample, sequenced in a study of T cell responses to AZD1222 COVID-19 vaccine. The repertoire was sequenced with immunoSEQ multiplex PCR; TCRdb's copy has only in-frame clones and lacks some. The sample carries about 90,000 clones, around nine tenths recorded once. The sequencing here drew on peripheral blood, taken on day 0 of MenACWY control vaccination. These receptor sequences come from an adult in good health. Both conserved end residues are part of each CDR3.

v_gene	j_gene	CDR3aa
TRBV5-4	TRBJ1-5	CASSSDGNSNQPQHF
TRBV19	TRBJ1-5	CASNLQGSNQPQHF
TRBV4-2	TRBJ1-2	CASSQLGGGQDYGYTF
TRBV11-1	TRBJ1-1	CASSFVGIPNTEAFF
TRBV19	TRBJ1-4	CATAPGGEKLFF
TRBV19	TRBJ1-6	CASREGFSPLHF
TRBV23-1	TRBJ1-1	CASIRERQLPWKAFF
TRBV7-6	TRBJ1-2	CASSLEQGTISGYTF
TRBV28	TRBJ2-7	CASSSWGTLLYEQYF
TRBV7-8	TRBJ1-6	CASSLGTTGVSPLHF
TRBV19	TRBJ1-2	CASSILRGSLSGYTF
TRBV5-8	TRBJ2-2	CASRRGTENTGELFF
TRBV19	TRBJ2-7	CASSIGGTGAYEQYF
TRBV9	TRBJ2-1	CASSVKAGGYGEQFF
TRBV4-3	TRBJ2-7	CASSQLGSPNYEQYF
TRBV2	TRBJ1-5	CASSGGLYQPQHF
TRBV25-1	TRBJ1-6	CASRGDRGFNSPLHF
TRBV29-1	TRBJ1-4	CSVVIGVREKLFF
TRBV6-1	TRBJ2-5	CASSEPGLAAETQYF
TRBV6-9	TRBJ2-3	CASREDSTGGASTDTQYF
TRBV24-1	TRBJ2-1	CATSDRGQGREQFF
TRBV7-9	TRBJ1-2	CASSLGSRGHYGYTF
TRBV28	TRBJ1-1	CASSLQGFEAFF
TRBV29-1	TRBJ2-7	CSVVGDSYEQYF
TRBV20-1	TRBJ2-1	CSASSGTGPKYNEQFF
TRBV3-1/TRBV3-2	TRBJ1-6	CASSLDRGNSPLHF
TRBV28	TRBJ1-2	CASSPYDSGRGYTF
TRBV28	TRBJ2-7	CASSVQGGTYEQYF
TRBV14	TRBJ1-2	CASSPGAYGYTF
TRBV2	TRBJ1-2	CASSPDRGPGYGYTF
TRBV5-1	TRBJ2-7	CASSPGLAGALLGYEQYF
TRBV9	TRBJ2-3	CASSESGGPDTQYF
TRBV18	TRBJ2-1	CASSPTLTSGDNEQFF
TRBV28	TRBJ2-6	CASSLGVTHSGANVLTF
TRBV6-5	TRBJ2-2	CASSYSTGSTGELFF